The 5 T cell receptor beta chains presented below share a single source sample, sequenced in a study of T-cell memory formation after mild COVID-19. TCRdb independently ran MiXCR on the 5' RACE reads; one entry per CDR3 protein. Of 100,000 to 150,000 distinct CDR3 sequences in the sample, more than 15% were seen once. Input material: PBMCs or a T cell subset sorted from them (not recorded which). Receptors originate from a young man who had mild COVID-19 (a few samples of this study predate the infection). Cell type and time point are not known.

The rearrangement links TRBV20-1 to TRBJ2-5; the D gene is possibly TRBD2 (6 bases). The CDR3 totals 14 residues. The germline V and J ends were trimmed by 1 base and 5 bases, with 14 bases remaining between them. Per the germline V gene, CDR1 is DFQATT and CDR2 is SNEGSKA (reference sequence). The CDR3 spells CSARGARRVETQYF. The CDR3 DNA follows: TGCAGTGCTAGAGGGGCGCGGAGGGTGGAGACCCAGTACTTC.

This clonotype occurred a few times. The chain couples TRBV24-1 to TRBJ2-5; no definite D call. With 5 bases removed from V and 9 bases from J, the gap between germline ends came to 3 bases. The CDR3 length is 9 residues. The germline V gene encodes CDR1 KGHDR and CDR2 SFDVKD. In nucleotides, the CDR3 is TGTGCCACCAGTGGAGCCCAGTACTTC. As protein: CATSGAQYF.

The DNA for the CDR3 is TGTGCCAGCAGCCCATTCGGGGGGTCGGGGGAGACCCAGTACTTC. The encoded protein is CASSPFGGSGETQYF. V and J are TRBV9 and TRBJ2-5; 7 nucleotides line up with TRBD2. Germline CDR1 reads SGDLS; CDR2 reads YYNGEE. J gave up 5 bases and V 4 bases, and 11 bases lay outside the gene matches. The length of the CDR3 is 15 residues.

This clonotype was detected only a few times. The chain couples TRBV6-2 or TRBV6-3 to TRBJ2-7; D remains ambiguous. V was pared by 6 bases and J by 0 bases, with 9 bases between. The CDR3 has 13 residues. Germline-derived CDR1 and CDR2 are MNHEY and SVGEGT. CDR3 in amino acids: CASSDVDSYEQYF. CDR3 coding DNA: TGTGCCAGCAGCGACGTGGACTCCTACGAGCAGTACTTC.

The chain links TRBV7-2 to TRBJ2-1; D uncertain. Trimming stripped 5 bases from V and 9 bases from J, with 17 bases between. The length of the CDR3 is 14 residues. Germline-derived CDR1 and CDR2 are SGHTA and FQGNSA. CDR3 loop: CASSPRALVFEQFF. The CDR3 DNA reads TGTGCCAGCAGCCCCCGGGCCCTTGTCTTTGAGCAGTTCTTC.